This passage covers 2 T cell receptor beta chains from one sample sequenced in a study of Graves' ophthalmopathy and Graves' hyperthyroidism. RNA transcripts yielded amplified TCR beta CDR3 regions. HTBI primers were employed in first-round RT-PCR, then a second-round multiplex PCR followed. TCRdb re-analysed the multiplex PCR reads in MiXCR, keeping a single row per CDR3 protein. The data hold 650,000 to 900,000 distinct CDR3 sequences, with roughly 40% observed a single time. Sequenced: peripheral blood. These receptor sequences come from an adult man with Graves' ophthalmopathy.

This clonotype has just a few counts. At one end the junction does not follow the germline gene, possibly because of a read error. The chain recombines TRBV6-1 with TRBJ1-2; D is ambiguous. The CDR3 has 15 amino acids. CDR1 is MNHNS and CDR2 is SASEGT in the germline V gene. CDR3 nucleotides: TGTGCCAGCAGTGAAGAGGGTCGCCAGGCCCACTCCCTGTTCTTC. It encodes CASSEEGRQAHSLFF.

The gene calls are TRBV10-3 and TRBJ2-5, with 7 bases fitting TRBD2. This CDR3 is 14 amino acids long. CDR1 is ENHRY and CDR2 is SYGVKD in the germline V gene. The J segment lost 5 bases and the V segment lost 10 bases, leaving 13 bases of the junction unmatched. The CDR3 reads CASNLADPRETQYF. The CDR3 region has the DNA TGTGCCAGCAACCTAGCGGACCCGCGGGAGACCCAGTACTTC.